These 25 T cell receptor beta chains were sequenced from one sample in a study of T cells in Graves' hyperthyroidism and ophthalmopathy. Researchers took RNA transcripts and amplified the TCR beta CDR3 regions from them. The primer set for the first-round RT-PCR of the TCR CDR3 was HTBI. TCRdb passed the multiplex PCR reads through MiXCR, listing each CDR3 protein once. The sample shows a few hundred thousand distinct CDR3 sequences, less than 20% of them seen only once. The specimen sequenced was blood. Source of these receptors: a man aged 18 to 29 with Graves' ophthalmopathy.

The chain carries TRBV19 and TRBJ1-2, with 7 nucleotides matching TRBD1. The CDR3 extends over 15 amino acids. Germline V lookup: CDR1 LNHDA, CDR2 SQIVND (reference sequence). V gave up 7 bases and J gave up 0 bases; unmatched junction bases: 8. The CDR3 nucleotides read TGTGCCAGTAATGGAGGGGGCGAAGCTAACTATGGCTACACCTTC. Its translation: CASNGGGEANYGYTF.

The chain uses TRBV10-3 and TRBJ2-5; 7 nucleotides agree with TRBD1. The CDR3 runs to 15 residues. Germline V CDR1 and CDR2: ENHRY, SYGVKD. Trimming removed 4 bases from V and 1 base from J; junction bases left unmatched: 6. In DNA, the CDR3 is TGTGCCATCAGTGGGGGTGAGGGGGCCCAAGAGACCCAGTACTTC. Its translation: CAISGGEGAQETQYF.

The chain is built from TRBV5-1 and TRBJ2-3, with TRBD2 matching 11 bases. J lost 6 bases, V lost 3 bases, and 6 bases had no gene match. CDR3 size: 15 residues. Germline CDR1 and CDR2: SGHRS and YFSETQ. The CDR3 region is CASSSLLAGDDTQYF. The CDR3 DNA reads TGCGCCAGCAGCTCCCTACTAGCGGGGGATGATACGCAGTATTTT. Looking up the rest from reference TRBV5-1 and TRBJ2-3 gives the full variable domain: KAGVTQTPRYLIKTRGQQVTLSCSPISGHRSVSWYQQTPGQGLQFLFEYFSETQRNKGNFPGRFSGRQFSNSRSEMNVSTLELGDSALYLCASSSLLAGDDTQYFGPGTRLTVL.

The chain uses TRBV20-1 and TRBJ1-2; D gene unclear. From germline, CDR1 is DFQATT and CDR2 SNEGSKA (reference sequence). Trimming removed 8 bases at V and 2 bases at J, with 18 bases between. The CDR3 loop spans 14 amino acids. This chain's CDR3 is CSTTQYVGNYGYTF. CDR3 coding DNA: TGCAGTACTACCCAATATGTGGGGAACTATGGCTACACCTTC.

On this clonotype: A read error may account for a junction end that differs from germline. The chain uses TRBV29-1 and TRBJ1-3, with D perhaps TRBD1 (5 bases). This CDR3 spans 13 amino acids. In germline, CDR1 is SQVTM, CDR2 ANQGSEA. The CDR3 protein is CSVGGSSGNTIYF. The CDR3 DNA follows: TGCAGCGTTGGGGGCAGCTCTGGAAATACCATATATTTT.

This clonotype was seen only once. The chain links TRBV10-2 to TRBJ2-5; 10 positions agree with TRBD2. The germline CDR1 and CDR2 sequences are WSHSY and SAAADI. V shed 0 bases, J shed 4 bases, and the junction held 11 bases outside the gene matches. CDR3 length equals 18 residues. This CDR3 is CASSESTAGGRGLETQYF. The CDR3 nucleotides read TGCGCCAGCAGTGAGTCGACAGCGGGGGGGCGGGGGTTAGAGACCCAGTACTTC.

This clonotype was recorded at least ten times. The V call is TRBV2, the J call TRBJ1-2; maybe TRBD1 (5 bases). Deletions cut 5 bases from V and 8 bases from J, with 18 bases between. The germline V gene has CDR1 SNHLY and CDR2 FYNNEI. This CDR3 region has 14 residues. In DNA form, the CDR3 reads TGTGCCAGCAGTAAGGTTACAGGAGGGCACGGCTACACCTTC. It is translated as CASSKVTGGHGYTF.

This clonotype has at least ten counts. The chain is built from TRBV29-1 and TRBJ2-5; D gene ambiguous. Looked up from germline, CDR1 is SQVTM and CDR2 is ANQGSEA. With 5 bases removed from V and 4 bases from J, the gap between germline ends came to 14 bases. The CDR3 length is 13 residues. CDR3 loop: CSVLGSGRETQYF. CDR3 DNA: TGCAGCGTTTTGGGCAGTGGAAGAGAGACCCAGTACTTC.

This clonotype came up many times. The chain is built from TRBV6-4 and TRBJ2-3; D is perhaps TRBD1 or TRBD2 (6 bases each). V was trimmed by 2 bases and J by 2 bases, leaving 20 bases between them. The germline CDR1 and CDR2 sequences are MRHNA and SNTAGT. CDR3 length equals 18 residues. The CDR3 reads CASSDRGTHPPNTDTQYF. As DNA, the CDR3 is TGTGCCAGCAGTGACCGGGGGACACACCCGCCTAACACAGATACGCAGTATTTT.

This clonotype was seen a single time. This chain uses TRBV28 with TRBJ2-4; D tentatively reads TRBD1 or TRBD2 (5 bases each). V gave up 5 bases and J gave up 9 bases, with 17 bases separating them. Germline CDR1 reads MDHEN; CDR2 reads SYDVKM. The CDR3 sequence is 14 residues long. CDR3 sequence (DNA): TGTGCCAGCAGTGACGGGACCTATTTGAGCATTCAGTACTTC. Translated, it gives CASSDGTYLSIQYF.

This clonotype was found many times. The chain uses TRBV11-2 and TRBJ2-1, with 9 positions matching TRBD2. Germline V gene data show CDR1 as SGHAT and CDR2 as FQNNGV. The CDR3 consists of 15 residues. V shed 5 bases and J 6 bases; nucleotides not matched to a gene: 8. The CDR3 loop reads CASSALAGGINEQFF. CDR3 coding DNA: TGTGCCAGCAGCGCCCTGGCGGGGGGGATCAATGAGCAGTTCTTC.

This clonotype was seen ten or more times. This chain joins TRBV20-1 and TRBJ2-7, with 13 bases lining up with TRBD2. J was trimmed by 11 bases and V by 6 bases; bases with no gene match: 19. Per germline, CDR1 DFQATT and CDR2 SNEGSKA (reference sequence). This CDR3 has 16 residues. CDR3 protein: CSATVGLAGDPREEYF. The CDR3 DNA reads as TGCAGTGCCACCGTCGGACTAGCGGGGGACCCGAGGGAGGAGTACTTC.

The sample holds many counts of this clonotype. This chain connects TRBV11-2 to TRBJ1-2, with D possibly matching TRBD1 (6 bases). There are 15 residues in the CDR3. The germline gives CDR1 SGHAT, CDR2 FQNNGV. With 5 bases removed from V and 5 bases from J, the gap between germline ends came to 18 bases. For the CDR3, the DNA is TGTGCCAGCAGCACTATACAGGGAGCCTCTTATGGCTACACCTTC. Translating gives CASSTIQGASYGYTF.

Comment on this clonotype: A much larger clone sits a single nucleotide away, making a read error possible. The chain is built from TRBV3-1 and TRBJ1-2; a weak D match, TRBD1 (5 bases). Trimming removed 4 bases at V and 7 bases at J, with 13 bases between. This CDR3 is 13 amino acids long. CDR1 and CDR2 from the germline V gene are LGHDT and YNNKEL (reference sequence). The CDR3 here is CASSRPGLGGYTF. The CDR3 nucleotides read TGTGCCAGCAGCCGCCCGGGGCTTGGTGGCTACACCTTC.

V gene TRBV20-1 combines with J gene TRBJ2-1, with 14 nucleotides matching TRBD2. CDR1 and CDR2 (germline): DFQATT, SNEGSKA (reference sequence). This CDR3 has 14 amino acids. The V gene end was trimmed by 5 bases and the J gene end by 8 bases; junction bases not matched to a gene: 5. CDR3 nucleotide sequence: TGCAGTGCTGAACCGGGACTAGCGGGGGATGAGCAGTTCTTC. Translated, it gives CSAEPGLAGDEQFF.

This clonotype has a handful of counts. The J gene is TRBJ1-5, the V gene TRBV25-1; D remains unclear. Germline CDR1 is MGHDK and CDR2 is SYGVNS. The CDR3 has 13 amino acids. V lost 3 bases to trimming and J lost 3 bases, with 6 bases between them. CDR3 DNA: TGTGCCAGCAGTGAGGGAACCAATCAGCCCCAGCATTTT. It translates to CASSEGTNQPQHF.

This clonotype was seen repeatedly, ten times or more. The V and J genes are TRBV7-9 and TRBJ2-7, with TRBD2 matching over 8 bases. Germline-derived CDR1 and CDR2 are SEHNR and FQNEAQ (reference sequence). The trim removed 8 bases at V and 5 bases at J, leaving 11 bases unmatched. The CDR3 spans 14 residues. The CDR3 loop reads CASYRAGALDEQYF. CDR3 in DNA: TGTGCCAGCTACCGAGCGGGGGCCCTCGACGAGCAGTACTTC.

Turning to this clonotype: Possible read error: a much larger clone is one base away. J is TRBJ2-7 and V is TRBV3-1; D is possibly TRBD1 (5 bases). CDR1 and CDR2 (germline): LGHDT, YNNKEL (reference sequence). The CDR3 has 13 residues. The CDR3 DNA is TGTGCCAGCAGCCAAGCGCCCAGGGTCGAGCAGTGCTTC. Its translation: CASSQAPRVEQCF.

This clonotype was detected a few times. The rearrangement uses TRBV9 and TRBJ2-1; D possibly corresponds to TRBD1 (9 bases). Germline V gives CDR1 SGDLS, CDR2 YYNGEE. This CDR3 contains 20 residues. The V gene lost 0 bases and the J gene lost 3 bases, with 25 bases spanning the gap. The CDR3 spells CASSVAGGDRVDGFYNEQFF. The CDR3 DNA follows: TGTGCCAGCAGCGTAGCGGGGGGGGACAGGGTAGATGGATTCTACAATGAGCAGTTCTTC.

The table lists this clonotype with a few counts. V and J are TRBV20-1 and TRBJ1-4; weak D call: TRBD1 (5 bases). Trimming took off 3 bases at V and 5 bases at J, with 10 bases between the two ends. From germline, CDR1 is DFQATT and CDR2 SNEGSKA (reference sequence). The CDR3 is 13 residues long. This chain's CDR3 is CSARKAGNEKLFF. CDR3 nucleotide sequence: TGCAGTGCTAGGAAGGCAGGGAATGAAAAACTGTTTTTT.

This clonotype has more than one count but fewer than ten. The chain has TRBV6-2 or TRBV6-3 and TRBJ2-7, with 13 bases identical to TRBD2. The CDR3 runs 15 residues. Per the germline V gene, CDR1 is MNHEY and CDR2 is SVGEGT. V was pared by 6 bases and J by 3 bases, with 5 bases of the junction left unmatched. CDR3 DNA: TGTGCCAGCAGCAGGACTAGCGGGGGAGGCTACGAGCAGTACTTC. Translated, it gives CASSRTSGGGYEQYF.

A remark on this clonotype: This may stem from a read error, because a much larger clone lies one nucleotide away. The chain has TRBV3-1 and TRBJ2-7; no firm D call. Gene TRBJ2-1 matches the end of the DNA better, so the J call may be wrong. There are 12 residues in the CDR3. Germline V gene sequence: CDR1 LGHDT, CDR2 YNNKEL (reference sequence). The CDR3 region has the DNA TGTGCCAGCAGCCCCACGCCCTACGAGCAGTTCTTC. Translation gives CASSPTPYEQFF.

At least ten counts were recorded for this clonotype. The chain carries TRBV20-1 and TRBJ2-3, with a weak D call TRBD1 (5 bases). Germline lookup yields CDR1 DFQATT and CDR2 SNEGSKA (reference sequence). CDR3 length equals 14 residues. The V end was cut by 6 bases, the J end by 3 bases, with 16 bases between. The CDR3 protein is CSALSKGWTDTQYF. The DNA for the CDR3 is TGCAGTGCCTTGAGTAAGGGGTGGACAGATACGCAGTATTTT.

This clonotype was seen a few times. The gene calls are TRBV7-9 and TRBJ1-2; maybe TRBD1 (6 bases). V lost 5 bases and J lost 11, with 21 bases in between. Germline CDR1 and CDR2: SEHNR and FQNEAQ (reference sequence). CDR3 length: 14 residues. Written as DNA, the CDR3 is TGTGCCAGCAGCGCACTCAACCAACAGGGCCGGTACACCTTC. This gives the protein CASSALNQQGRYTF.

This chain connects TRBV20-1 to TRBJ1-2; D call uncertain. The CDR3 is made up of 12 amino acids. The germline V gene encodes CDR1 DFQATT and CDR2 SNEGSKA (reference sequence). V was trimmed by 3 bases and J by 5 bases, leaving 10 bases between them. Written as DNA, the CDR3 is TGCAGTGCTAGTTCCGGGGAATATGGCTACACCTTC. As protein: CSASSGEYGYTF.